These T cell receptor beta chains were read from a single sample in a study of cytomegalovirus exposure and HLA in healthy donors. Measured with immunoSEQ multiplex PCR; TCRdb has only the in-frame clones, and not every one. The table includes roughly 80,000 clones, more than 50% detected once. Sample: PBMCs. The source of these receptors is a male donor in good health and CMV-seropositive. CDR3s include the opening cysteine and the closing phenylalanine or tryptophan. The order of the fields is V gene, D gene, J gene, clone size, CDR3 protein, CDR3 DNA. The D gene is left open where the match is weak. Some rows have no size entry. The others give once, few or many, or a class for an expanded clone.

TRBV13	TRBD1	TRBJ2-7	NA	CASSGQGDGSYEQYF	TGTGCCAGCAGCGGACAGGGGGATGGATCCTACGAGCAGTACTTC
TRBV30	NA	TRBJ2-5	NA	CAWSEQENQETQYF	TGTGCCTGGAGTGAACAGGAGAACCAAGAGACCCAGTACTTC
TRBV4-3	NA	TRBJ1-5	once	CASSQSGRNQPQHF	TGCGCCAGCAGCCAGTCCGGTCGGAATCAGCCCCAGCATTTT
TRBV7-6	TRBD1	TRBJ2-7	few	CASSLAWDRESGEQYF	TGTGCCAGCAGCTTAGCGTGGGACAGGGAGTCAGGCGAGCAGTACTTC
TRBV4-2	NA	TRBJ2-7	NA	CASSQDLGTLTAYEQYF	TGTGCCAGCAGCCAAGATCTAGGGACTCTCACTGCCTACGAGCAGTACTTC
TRBV30	TRBD1	TRBJ2-3	few	CAWSRGQGAGWDTQYF	TGTGCCTGGAGTAGGGGACAGGGGGCGGGTTGGGATACGCAGTATTTT
TRBV6-5	TRBD2	TRBJ2-5	NA	CASTRGTGETQYF	TGTGCTTCCACGCGGGGGACGGGAGAGACCCAGTACTTC
TRBV6-5	NA	TRBJ1-2	NA	CASGRGSYGYTF	TGTGCAAGCGGTAGGGGGTCATATGGCTACACCTTC
TRBV11-2	NA	TRBJ2-3	NA	CASSSLADTQYF	TGTGCCAGCAGTAGTCTAGCAGATACGCAGTATTTT
TRBV4-2	TRBD2	TRBJ2-7	NA	CASSQPGGGPGDQFSYEQYF	TGTGCCAGCAGCCAACCCGGGGGAGGGCCCGGGGATCAGTTTTCCTACGAGCAGTACTTC
TRBV25-1	NA	TRBJ2-7	NA	CASISRLSSYEQYF	TGTGCCAGCATCTCGAGGCTGTCCTCCTACGAGCAGTACTTC
TRBV27	NA	TRBJ2-7	few	CASRLTATYEQYF	TGTGCCAGCAGGTTGACAGCCACCTACGAGCAGTACTTC
TRBV2	TRBD1	TRBJ2-1	NA	CASSETTGTGGNEQFF	TGTGCCAGCAGTGAAACGACCGGGACAGGGGGCAATGAGCAGTTCTTC
TRBV18	NA	TRBJ2-3	NA	CASSGTQGYSTDTQYF	TGTGCCAGCTCGGGAACCCAGGGGTACAGCACAGATACGCAGTATTTT
TRBV7-9	NA	TRBJ2-7	NA	CASSLGGGAGEQYF	TGTGCCAGCAGCTTAGGAGGGGGGGCCGGCGAGCAGTACTTC
TRBV14	NA	TRBJ2-6	NA	CASSYQRSGANVLTF	TGTGCCAGCAGCTATCAGCGCTCTGGGGCCAACGTCCTGACTTTC
TRBV27	NA	TRBJ2-2	once	CASSLQISGNTGELFF	TGTGCCAGCAGTTTACAGATTAGCGGGAACACCGGGGAGCTGTTTTTT
TRBV30	TRBD1	TRBJ1-2	NA	CAWSGQGTYGYTF	TGTGCCTGGAGTGGACAGGGTACCTATGGCTACACCTTC
TRBV5-6	TRBD2	TRBJ2-3	NA	CASSLGGLGTRHTQYF	TGTGCCAGCAGCTTGGGTGGTCTCGGGACTAGACATACGCAGTATTTT
TRBV6-1	NA	TRBJ2-7	NA	CASSEIRGEQYF	TGTGCCAGCAGTGAAATTCGAGGCGAGCAGTACTTC
TRBV9	TRBD1	TRBJ1-6	few	CASSVDRDNNSPLHF	TGTGCCAGCAGCGTTGACAGGGATAATAATTCACCCCTCCACTTT
TRBV4-3	TRBD2	TRBJ2-2	NA	CASSQDYLGTTVNTGELFF	TGCGCCAGCAGCCAAGATTATTTGGGGACTACCGTGAACACCGGGGAGCTGTTTTTT
TRBV6-6	TRBD1	TRBJ2-7	few	CASSYGQGGNEQYF	TGTGCCAGCAGTTACGGACAGGGGGGAAACGAGCAGTACTTC
TRBV28	TRBD1	TRBJ2-7	few	CASSLAQGAREQYF	TGTGCCAGCAGTTTGGCGCAGGGGGCCAGGGAGCAGTACTTC
TRBV30	TRBD2	TRBJ2-7	few	CACSGGRISYEQYF	TGTGCCTGCTCGGGGGGGCGCATCTCCTACGAGCAGTACTTC
TRBV29-1	NA	TRBJ2-1	few	CSGARGYNEQFF	TGCAGCGGGGCCAGGGGTTACAATGAGCAGTTCTTC
TRBV4-2	NA	TRBJ1-4	NA	CASSQEGSEKLFF	TGTGCCAGCAGCCAAGAGGGGAGTGAAAAACTGTTTTTT
TRBV25-1	NA	TRBJ2-7	NA	CASSDRWGDEQYF	TGTGCCAGCAGTGATCGTTGGGGGGACGAGCAGTACTTC
TRBV27	TRBD2	TRBJ2-1	NA	CASSPPASGLSYNEQFF	TGTGCCAGCAGCCCTCCCGCTAGCGGGCTCTCCTACAATGAGCAGTTCTTC
TRBV10-3	TRBD1	TRBJ2-2	NA	CALKPGQANTGELFF	TGTGCCTTAAAACCGGGACAGGCGAACACCGGGGAGCTGTTTTTT
TRBV30	NA	TRBJ1-4	few	CAWRAKGGGEKLFF	TGTGCCTGGAGGGCGAAGGGAGGGGGAGAAAAACTGTTTTTT
TRBV5-4	NA	TRBJ1-5	NA	CASSHREAGPNQPQHF	TGTGCCAGCAGCCATCGGGAGGCAGGGCCCAATCAGCCCCAGCATTTT
TRBV12-2	NA	TRBJ1-4	NA	CASRAGTNEKLFF	TGTGCAAGTCGCGCGGGTACCAATGAAAAACTGTTTTTT
TRBV19	NA	TRBJ1-2	NA	CASSIDTGSYGYTF	TGTGCCAGTAGTATAGATACGGGTTCCTATGGCTACACCTTC
TRBV9	TRBD1	TRBJ1-3	NA	CASSVEGTGEFRGNTIYF	TGTGCCAGCAGCGTAGAGGGGACAGGGGAGTTCCGTGGAAACACCATATATTTT